These 21 T cell receptor beta chains were sequenced from one sample in a study of T cell repertoires in cytomegalovirus infection. TCRdb fed the reads into MiXCR, producing one record per CDR3 protein. The sample records about 310,000 distinct CDR3 sequences, under 20% being singletons. Sequencing used PBMCs. The source of these receptors is a human donor in good health (CMV status not recorded). Some clones in this sample may be carry-over from other donors' samples.

The chain carries TRBV20-1 and TRBJ2-1, with 8 bases identical to TRBD2. Germline V CDR1 and CDR2: DFQATT, SNEGSKA (reference sequence). Trimming removed 3 bases from V and 6 bases from J; junction bases left unmatched: 13. The CDR3 is 16 residues long. CDR3 bases: TGCAGTGCTAGCGGTCCCCCCGGGGGGGCCTTCAATGAGCAGTTCTTC. Translating gives CSASGPPGGAFNEQFF.

CDR3 sequence: CASSDTNRYQETQYF. Written as DNA, the CDR3 is TGTGCCAGCAGTGACACTAACCGGTACCAAGAGACCCAGTACTTC. V and J are TRBV12-3 or TRBV12-4 and TRBJ2-5; D remains ambiguous. Deletions cut 5 bases from V and 0 bases from J, with 13 bases between. This CDR3 is built from 15 residues.

This clonotype turned up a few times. The CDR3 DNA sequence: TGTGCCAGCAGTCCATACCCTTGGCGGGGGGCACTTTTAAGCTCCTACGAGCAGTACTTC. Protein product: CASSPYPWRGALLSSYEQYF. The rearrangement joins TRBV27 to TRBJ2-7; 8 bases agree with TRBD2. Germline assignment: CDR1 MNHEY and CDR2 SMNVEV (reference sequence). V shed 5 bases, J shed 0 bases, and the junction held 21 bases outside the gene matches. This CDR3 has 20 residues.

The CDR3 sequence is CSARGTGGYGYTF. For the CDR3, the DNA is TGCAGTGCTAGGGGGACAGGGGGCTATGGCTACACCTTC. The chain is built from TRBV20-1 and TRBJ1-2, with 11 bases fitting TRBD1. Germline-derived CDR1 and CDR2 are DFQATT and SNEGSKA (reference sequence). The CDR3 loop spans 13 amino acids. With 3 bases clipped from V and 4 bases from J, the junction kept 1 base outside the gene matches.

This clonotype was picked up a small number of times. The chain is built from TRBV2 and TRBJ2-7; 8 bases map to TRBD1. The CDR3 totals 15 residues. The ends lost 6 bases at V and 6 bases at J; junction bases unmatched: 13. CDR1 SNHLY and CDR2 FYNNEI come from the germline V gene. The CDR3 nucleotides read TGTGCCAGCAGGAGGACAGGGACTCCCCAAGGCGAGCAGTACTTC. Protein sequence: CASRRTGTPQGEQYF.

This clonotype turned up a few times. The chain is built from TRBV2 and TRBJ2-2; D remains ambiguous. V was clipped by 6 bases and J by 5 bases, with 16 bases between them. Per germline, CDR1 SNHLY and CDR2 FYNNEI. The CDR3 has 15 amino acids. The CDR3 loop reads CASRAWVDLTGELFF. The CDR3 nucleotides read TGTGCCAGCAGAGCCTGGGTGGATTTGACCGGGGAGCTGTTTTTT.

This clonotype was observed a handful of times. The chain is built from TRBV2 and TRBJ2-1; 10 nucleotides match TRBD2. V lost 4 bases and J lost 7; bases outside the gene matches: 7. CDR3 length equals 15 residues. Germline-derived CDR1 and CDR2 are SNHLY and FYNNEI. CDR3 DNA sequence: TGTGCCAGCAGTGGAGTACTAGCGGGGCTGAATGAGCAGTTCTTC. Translated: CASSGVLAGLNEQFF.

The V and J genes are TRBV12-3 or TRBV12-4 and TRBJ1-5, with D possibly being TRBD1 (6 bases). The germline V and J ends were trimmed by 3 bases and 3 bases, with 12 bases remaining between them. This CDR3 is 15 amino acids long. The CDR3: CASSFGGAVNQPQHF. The CDR3, as DNA: TGTGCCAGCAGTTTTGGGGGCGCGGTCAATCAGCCCCAGCATTTT.

This clonotype was seen a single time. The gene calls are TRBV24-1 and TRBJ1-1; D ambiguous. Germline-derived CDR1 and CDR2 are KGHDR and SFDVKD. V lost 7 bases and J lost 1, with 9 bases in between. The CDR3 sequence is 13 residues long. The CDR3: CATRAPGNTEAFF. Written as DNA, the CDR3 is TGTGCCACCAGGGCCCCAGGGAACACTGAAGCTTTCTTT.

The chain is built from TRBV19 and TRBJ2-1; D is possibly TRBD1 (6 bases). CDR3 length equals 17 residues. The V gene lost 5 bases and the J gene lost 4 bases, with 21 bases spanning the gap. CDR1 and CDR2 (germline): LNHDA, SQIVND (reference sequence). In DNA, the CDR3 is TGTGCCAGTAGTCCAGGCCCAGACAGGCCGAATTACAATGAGCAGTTCTTC. This encodes CASSPGPDRPNYNEQFF.

This clonotype came up a few times. The genes are TRBV6-6 and TRBJ2-1; 7 bases match TRBD2. The germline gives CDR1 MNHNY, CDR2 SVGAGI (reference sequence). The V and J ends lost 11 bases and 5 bases, in that order; junction bases with no gene match: 9. CDR3 length equals 13 residues. The CDR3, as DNA: TGTGCCCAATCCAGCGGGATCGACAATGAGCAGTTCTTC. It translates to CAQSSGIDNEQFF.

This clonotype was seen a handful of times. The V and J genes are TRBV28 and TRBJ2-1; 11 nucleotides align to TRBD2. V gave up 4 bases and J gave up 5 bases; unmatched junction bases: 4. CDR3 size: 15 residues. Germline lookup yields CDR1 MDHEN and CDR2 SYDVKM. The CDR3 DNA reads as TGTGCCAGCAGTTCTAGCGGGGGGCCGAACAATGAGCAGTTCTTC. It translates to CASSSSGGPNNEQFF.

The chain employs TRBV2 and TRBJ2-3; 13 bases are a match to TRBD2. The germline gives CDR1 SNHLY, CDR2 FYNNEI. Trimming took 4 bases from V and 2 from J; bases not matched to a gene: 3. CDR3 length: 16 amino acids. The DNA of the CDR3 is TGTGCCAGCAGTGGGGGACTAGCGGGATACACAGATACGCAGTATTTT. It yields the protein CASSGGLAGYTDTQYF. The full variable domain, with the rest looked up from reference TRBV2 and TRBJ2-3, is EPEVTQTPSHQVTQMGQEVILRCVPISNHLYFYWYRQILGQKVEFLVSFYNNEISEKSEIFDDQFSVERPDGSNFTLKIRSTKLEDSAMYFCASSGGLAGYTDTQYFGPGTRLTVL.

This chain uses TRBV28 with TRBJ1-2, with D maybe TRBD1 (5 bases). The CDR3 is 15 amino acids. V was clipped by 5 bases and J by 4 bases, with 17 bases between them. CDR1 and CDR2 (germline): MDHEN, SYDVKM. The CDR3 spells CASSGSYGAAYGYTF. For the CDR3, the DNA is TGTGCCAGCAGTGGCTCTTACGGGGCGGCCTATGGCTACACCTTC.

The J gene is TRBJ2-4, the V gene TRBV12-3 or TRBV12-4; 12 bases match TRBD1. The CDR3 loop spans 20 amino acids. Trimming at V came to 2 bases and at J to 2 bases, leaving 13 bases not matched to a gene. CDR3 sequence (DNA): TGTGCCAGCAGTTTAAGATCTGGGATGGGACAGGGGGCAACCAAAAACATTCAGTACTTC. Translation: CASSLRSGMGQGATKNIQYF.

This chain uses TRBV3-1 with TRBJ2-5; a weak D match, TRBD1 (5 bases). Trimming took off 3 bases at V and 9 bases at J, with 11 bases between the two ends. The CDR3 runs to 12 residues. The germline CDR1 and CDR2 sequences are LGHDT and YNNKEL (reference sequence). CDR3 protein: CASSQGPQAQYF. The DNA of the CDR3 is TGTGCCAGCAGCCAGGGTCCACAGGCCCAGTACTTC.

The chain carries TRBV20-1 and TRBJ2-2, with TRBD2 matching over 9 bases. There are 15 residues in the CDR3. V gave up 3 bases and J gave up 3 bases; unmatched junction bases: 5. Germline CDR1 and CDR2: DFQATT and SNEGSKA (reference sequence). This CDR3 is CSARGRGGDTGELFF. In nucleotides, the CDR3 is TGCAGTGCTAGGGGGCGGGGGGGCGACACCGGGGAGCTGTTTTTT.

The chain is built from TRBV20-1 and TRBJ2-2, with D perhaps assigned TRBD1 or TRBD2 (5 bases each). Germline V CDR1 and CDR2: DFQATT, SNEGSKA (reference sequence). Between the trimmed V and J ends, which lost 6 bases and 0 bases, there was a span of 14 bases. This CDR3 spans 15 amino acids. CDR3 DNA: TGCAGTGCCCAGGGACCTGCCCCGAACACCGGGGAGCTGTTTTTT. Amino acid sequence: CSAQGPAPNTGELFF.

This clonotype was recorded a few times. V is TRBV2 and J is TRBJ2-3; D gene uncertain. Germline V lookup: CDR1 SNHLY, CDR2 FYNNEI. Trimming removed 6 bases at V and 4 bases at J, with 14 bases between. CDR3 length equals 14 residues. CDR3: CASSSTLGSDTQYF. The CDR3, as DNA: TGTGCCAGCAGCTCGACGCTAGGCTCAGATACGCAGTATTTT.

This clonotype was recorded a few times. The V and J genes are TRBV28 and TRBJ2-7; 10 bases match TRBD1. V was pared by 5 bases and J by 1 base, with 8 bases of the junction left unmatched. The CDR3 is made up of 16 amino acids. Germline V CDR1 and CDR2: MDHEN, SYDVKM. The CDR3 loop reads CASSIPGTGASYEQYF. DNA for the CDR3: TGTGCCAGCAGTATACCCGGGACAGGGGCTTCCTACGAGCAGTACTTC.

In this sample, this clonotype turned up many times. The CDR3 is CASSITDYNSPLHF. The CDR3 nucleotides read TGTGCCAGCAGTATTACAGATTATAATTCACCCCTCCACTTT. J is TRBJ1-6 and V is TRBV6-5; no firm D call. Germline values: CDR1 MNHEY, CDR2 SVGAGI. V was clipped by 5 bases and J by 4 bases, with 9 bases between them. The CDR3 loop spans 14 amino acids.